The rows below give T cell receptor beta chains drawn from one sample of a study of glioma-infiltrating T cells. Each CDR3 protein gets one entry after TCRdb re-called the multiplex PCR reads with MiXCR. The sample lists some 90,000 distinct CDR3 sequences, 35% to 45% occurring once. The sequencing sample was made of glioma tissue, nonneoplastic brain tissue, or PBMCs (not recorded which). All receptors come from a human donor with low-grade glioma or glioblastoma, undergoing nonglioma brain surgery, or in good health (not recorded which). CDR3s include the opening cysteine and the closing phenylalanine or tryptophan. D genes are given only for firm matches. Size values are once, few and many counts, or a class for expanded clones, and some rows have none.

abundance: -
d_gene: -
v_gene: TRBV28
j_gene: TRBJ2-5
CDR3nt: TGTGCCAGCAGTTTAATCCAAGAGACCCAGTACTTC
CDR3aa: CASSLIQETQYF

abundance: once
d_gene: -
v_gene: TRBV27
j_gene: TRBJ1-1
CDR3nt: TGTGCCAGCGGTGCCCTATCTACATCTTTCTTT
CDR3aa: CASGALSTSFF

abundance: many
d_gene: -
v_gene: TRBV2
j_gene: TRBJ2-7
CDR3nt: TGTGCCAGCAGTGTCAGAGGTGGGGCTAGCCAGATTTACGAGCAGTACTTC
CDR3aa: CASSVRGGASQIYEQYF

abundance: many
d_gene: TRBD1
v_gene: TRBV6-1
j_gene: TRBJ1-1
CDR3nt: TGTGCCAGCAGTCCAATCACAGGGGGCCGGACTGAAGCTTTCTTT
CDR3aa: CASSPITGGRTEAFF

abundance: -
d_gene: -
v_gene: TRBV30
j_gene: TRBJ2-7
CDR3nt: TGTGCCTGGGGACGGACACAAACCTACGAGCAGTACTTC
CDR3aa: CAWGRTQTYEQYF

abundance: many
d_gene: -
v_gene: TRBV11-2
j_gene: TRBJ2-5
CDR3nt: TGTGCCAGCAGCTTTGCCGACCCCCAAGAGACCCAGTACTTC
CDR3aa: CASSFADPQETQYF

abundance: many
d_gene: -
v_gene: TRBV4-1
j_gene: TRBJ2-5
CDR3nt: TGCGCCAGCAGCCAAGCCGCCGGGAGTGTTTTAGAGACCCAGTACTTC
CDR3aa: CASSQAAGSVLETQYF

abundance: many
d_gene: -
v_gene: TRBV11-2
j_gene: TRBJ2-1
CDR3nt: TGTGCCAGCAAGAAAGGTACCTACAATGAGCAGTTCTTC
CDR3aa: CASKKGTYNEQFF

abundance: many
d_gene: -
v_gene: TRBV3-1
j_gene: TRBJ2-7
CDR3nt: TGTGCCAGCAGCCCCCAAGGCCGGGACCCCCGAAACGAGCAGTACTTC
CDR3aa: CASSPQGRDPRNEQYF

abundance: many
d_gene: TRBD1
v_gene: TRBV2
j_gene: TRBJ2-2
CDR3nt: TGTGCCAGCAGAGGACAGGGAGTATCCGGGGAGCTGTTTTTT
CDR3aa: CASRGQGVSGELFF

abundance: many
d_gene: -
v_gene: TRBV15
j_gene: TRBJ2-3
CDR3nt: TGTGCCACCAGCAGAGATCACCCAGATACGCAGTATTTT
CDR3aa: CATSRDHPDTQYF

abundance: many
d_gene: TRBD1
v_gene: TRBV27
j_gene: TRBJ2-7
CDR3nt: TGTGCCACTCGGGACAGCTCCTACGAGCAGTACTTC
CDR3aa: CATRDSSYEQYF

abundance: many
d_gene: -
v_gene: TRBV24-1
j_gene: TRBJ2-3
CDR3nt: TGTGCCACCAGTGCTCCCACAGATACGCAGTATTTT
CDR3aa: CATSAPTDTQYF

abundance: many
d_gene: -
v_gene: TRBV29-1
j_gene: TRBJ2-5
CDR3nt: TGCAGCGTTCGGAGGGGGCAAGAGACCCAGTACTTC
CDR3aa: CSVRRGQETQYF

abundance: few
d_gene: -
v_gene: TRBV9
j_gene: TRBJ1-1
CDR3nt: TGTGCCAGCAGCCCTCTAGTCGGGGGCGCTTTCTTT
CDR3aa: CASSPLVGGAFF

abundance: many
d_gene: -
v_gene: TRBV6-1
j_gene: TRBJ2-3
CDR3nt: TGTGCCAGCAGCCCAACAAGAACCCACACAGATACGCAGTATTTT
CDR3aa: CASSPTRTHTDTQYF

abundance: many
d_gene: -
v_gene: TRBV2
j_gene: TRBJ1-1
CDR3nt: TGTGCCAGCAGGCCAGGGTTCGTTTTACAGAACACTGAAGCTTTCTTT
CDR3aa: CASRPGFVLQNTEAFF

abundance: many
d_gene: TRBD1
v_gene: TRBV6-2/TRBV6-3
j_gene: TRBJ2-3
CDR3nt: TGTGCCAGCAGTTACCCTCCCCAGGGGGCCACAGATACGCAGTATTTT
CDR3aa: CASSYPPQGATDTQYF

abundance: -
d_gene: -
v_gene: TRBV6-6
j_gene: TRBJ1-4
CDR3nt: TGTGTTAGCAGTTTATCGACAGGTCTTAATGAAAAACTGTTTTTT
CDR3aa: CVSSLSTGLNEKLFF

abundance: -
d_gene: TRBD1
v_gene: TRBV6-1
j_gene: TRBJ1-1
CDR3nt: TGTGCCAGCATCCGACAGGGTAACACTGAAGCTTTCTTT
CDR3aa: CASIRQGNTEAFF

abundance: many
d_gene: TRBD1
v_gene: TRBV7-2
j_gene: TRBJ2-1
CDR3nt: TGTGCCAGCAGCTACGACAGGGCCTCCTACAATGAGCAGTTCTTC
CDR3aa: CASSYDRASYNEQFF

abundance: large
d_gene: -
v_gene: TRBV6-1
j_gene: TRBJ1-1
CDR3nt: TGTGCCATAGGGGAGAGGGCGGACGGGGAGAACACTGAAGCTTTCTTT
CDR3aa: CAIGERADGENTEAFF

abundance: many
d_gene: TRBD2
v_gene: TRBV18
j_gene: TRBJ2-1
CDR3nt: TGTGCCAGCCGCCTGGGCGGGACTAAGAATGAGCAGTTCTTC
CDR3aa: CASRLGGTKNEQFF

abundance: few
d_gene: -
v_gene: TRBV19
j_gene: TRBJ2-7
CDR3nt: TGTGCCAGTAGTCGTTTACGTCCCACCGGGACGGAAGCCTACGAGCAGTACTTC
CDR3aa: CASSRLRPTGTEAYEQYF

abundance: -
d_gene: -
v_gene: TRBV6-2/TRBV6-3
j_gene: TRBJ2-7
CDR3nt: TGTGCCAGCAGTTTCACAGGAGACCATTCCCAGCAGTACTTC
CDR3aa: CASSFTGDHSQQYF

abundance: many
d_gene: -
v_gene: TRBV18
j_gene: TRBJ2-1
CDR3nt: TGTGCCAGCTCACCTTTAAACAGGGCCTCCTACAATGAGCAGTTCTTC
CDR3aa: CASSPLNRASYNEQFF

abundance: many
d_gene: -
v_gene: TRBV3-1
j_gene: TRBJ2-3
CDR3nt: TGTGCCAGCAGCCAAGAAATATCGGCTTTGGGAAACACAGATACGCAGTATTTT
CDR3aa: CASSQEISALGNTDTQYF

abundance: many
d_gene: TRBD2
v_gene: TRBV28
j_gene: TRBJ2-1
CDR3nt: TGTGCCAGCAGTTCCCCAGCGGGGGGCACCTTGCCTTACAATGAGCAGTTCTTC
CDR3aa: CASSSPAGGTLPYNEQFF

abundance: -
d_gene: TRBD1
v_gene: TRBV28
j_gene: TRBJ2-4
CDR3nt: TGTGCCAGCAGTATCGGGACAGGGTATATGGACGTTCGGTACTTC
CDR3aa: CASSIGTGYMDVRYF

abundance: -
d_gene: TRBD1
v_gene: TRBV28
j_gene: TRBJ2-3
CDR3nt: TGTGCCAGCAGTGGGGACAGGGAAGGGGCAGATACGCAGTATTTT
CDR3aa: CASSGDREGADTQYF

abundance: many
d_gene: -
v_gene: TRBV7-2
j_gene: TRBJ1-4
CDR3nt: TGTGCCAGCAGCTCCCAAGCCTCCCGGACTAATGAAAAACTGTTTTTT
CDR3aa: CASSSQASRTNEKLFF

abundance: once
d_gene: TRBD1
v_gene: TRBV20-1
j_gene: TRBJ2-1
CDR3nt: TGCAGTGCTAGAGGTGGGGGACAGGCCGACAATGAGCAGTTCTTC
CDR3aa: CSARGGGQADNEQFF

abundance: many
d_gene: -
v_gene: TRBV20-1
j_gene: TRBJ2-5
CDR3nt: TGCAGTGCTAGAGATGGGGATATAATCCAAGAGACCCAGTACTTC
CDR3aa: CSARDGDIIQETQYF

abundance: -
d_gene: -
v_gene: TRBV4-1
j_gene: TRBJ1-5
CDR3nt: TGCGCCGGCAGCCAAGATCCGGGGCCCATTAGCAATCAGCCCGAGCATTTT
CDR3aa: CAGSQDPGPISNQPEHF

abundance: -
d_gene: TRBD1
v_gene: TRBV28
j_gene: TRBJ2-7
CDR3nt: TGTGCCAGCGGGTGGACAGGGATTACCTGCGAGCAGTACTTC
CDR3aa: CASGWTGITCEQYF

abundance: many
d_gene: -
v_gene: TRBV5-4
j_gene: TRBJ1-2
CDR3nt: TGTGCCAGCAGCCCCCGGGACCGTCTCTATGGCTACACCTTC
CDR3aa: CASSPRDRLYGYTF

abundance: many
d_gene: -
v_gene: TRBV19
j_gene: TRBJ2-5
CDR3nt: TGTGCCAGTAGTATTGTAGCGCAGCAAGAGACCCAGTACTTC
CDR3aa: CASSIVAQQETQYF

abundance: many
d_gene: -
v_gene: TRBV5-5
j_gene: TRBJ2-7
CDR3nt: TGTGCCAGCAGCTTACGGGTGGAGGTCGAGCAGTACTTC
CDR3aa: CASSLRVEVEQYF

abundance: once
d_gene: TRBD2
v_gene: TRBV27
j_gene: TRBJ2-1
CDR3nt: TGTGCCAGCAGTTTATCGGGGGGGAGCTCCTACAATGAGCAGTTCTTC
CDR3aa: CASSLSGGSSYNEQFF

abundance: -
d_gene: -
v_gene: TRBV6-6
j_gene: TRBJ1-5
CDR3nt: TGTGCCAGCAGGTCAGGGACAAGGGCGACCCGTGGTCAGCCCCAGCATTTT
CDR3aa: CASRSGTRATRGQPQHF

abundance: -
d_gene: -
v_gene: TRBV12-3/TRBV12-4
j_gene: TRBJ2-4
CDR3nt: TGTGCCAGCAATCGTCCCTGTTACATTCAGTACTTC
CDR3aa: CASNRPCYIQYF

abundance: many
d_gene: TRBD1
v_gene: TRBV2
j_gene: TRBJ2-1
CDR3nt: TGTGCCAGCAGGATGGGACAGGGCTCCTACAATGAGCAGTTCTTC
CDR3aa: CASRMGQGSYNEQFF

abundance: many
d_gene: TRBD1
v_gene: TRBV29-1
j_gene: TRBJ2-5
CDR3nt: TGCAGCGTAGCATCGACAGGGTCCGGGGAGACCCAGTACTTC
CDR3aa: CSVASTGSGETQYF

abundance: -
d_gene: TRBD1
v_gene: TRBV2
j_gene: TRBJ2-1
CDR3nt: TGTGCCAGCAGTGTGGGACAGGCAACAAATGAGCAGTTCTTC
CDR3aa: CASSVGQATNEQFF

abundance: many
d_gene: -
v_gene: TRBV7-3
j_gene: TRBJ1-5
CDR3nt: TGTGCCAGCAGCTTAACAGGTGGCAATCAGCCCCAGCATTTT
CDR3aa: CASSLTGGNQPQHF

abundance: many
d_gene: -
v_gene: TRBV18
j_gene: TRBJ2-5
CDR3nt: TGTGCCAGCTCATTGTCGGGGCAGAAAGAGACCCAGTACTTC
CDR3aa: CASSLSGQKETQYF

abundance: -
d_gene: -
v_gene: TRBV5-4
j_gene: TRBJ2-1
CDR3nt: TGTGCCAGCGCAGCCCTGGGGGTAGAGGACAATGAGCAGTTCTTC
CDR3aa: CASAALGVEDNEQFF

abundance: -
d_gene: -
v_gene: TRBV11-2
j_gene: TRBJ2-5
CDR3nt: TGTGCCAGCAGCTTAATAGCCGGGACCTGGAGGGTCCAAGAGACCCAGTACTTC
CDR3aa: CASSLIAGTWRVQETQYF

abundance: many
d_gene: TRBD2
v_gene: TRBV5-4
j_gene: TRBJ2-3
CDR3nt: TGTGCCACAGCGGGAAGGGCCACAGATACGCAGTATTTT
CDR3aa: CATAGRATDTQYF

abundance: many
d_gene: TRBD1
v_gene: TRBV7-8
j_gene: TRBJ1-2
CDR3nt: TGTGCCAGCAGCTTAGGCGAACAGGGGCAGGACTATGGCTACACCTTC
CDR3aa: CASSLGEQGQDYGYTF

abundance: -
d_gene: -
v_gene: TRBV14
j_gene: TRBJ2-1
CDR3nt: TGTACCAGCAGCCAATTTTGTAATGAGCAGTTCTTC
CDR3aa: CTSSQFCNEQFF

abundance: many
d_gene: TRBD2
v_gene: TRBV29-1
j_gene: TRBJ2-7
CDR3nt: TGCAGCGTTGAGAAGGTAGCGGGAGGGCCGTACGAGCAGTACTTC
CDR3aa: CSVEKVAGGPYEQYF

abundance: -
d_gene: TRBD2
v_gene: TRBV4-2
j_gene: TRBJ2-1
CDR3nt: TGTGCCAGCAGCCCCAGCGGGAGTAACTACAATAAGCAGTTCTTC
CDR3aa: CASSPSGSNYNKQFF

abundance: few
d_gene: TRBD1
v_gene: TRBV6-1
j_gene: TRBJ2-7
CDR3nt: TGTGCCAGCAGGAGACAGGGCCACGAGCAGTACTTC
CDR3aa: CASRRQGHEQYF

abundance: many
d_gene: -
v_gene: TRBV2
j_gene: TRBJ2-7
CDR3nt: TGTGCCAGCAGTGAAGGTTCAGTATTGAGCTCCTACGAGCAGTACTTC
CDR3aa: CASSEGSVLSSYEQYF